This TCR beta chain emerged from a study of Tregs in tolerant kidney transplant recipients. Study results and limitations: Donor-specific Treg expansion exceeded global Treg expansion in tolerant patients, suggesting antigen drive. Changing PCR primers prevented nucleotide comparison between some patients' samples. This study did not directly address biological reproducibility.

This CDR3 region has 14 residues. The V gene end was trimmed by 5 bases and the J gene end by 4 bases; junction bases not matched to a gene: 5. Germline values: CDR1 SGHTA, CDR2 FQGNSA. With regard to this clone: The antigen is not known. Read coverage stops 3 residues before the CDR3 terminus; the germline J gene supplies the remainder.

Measured with immunoSEQ multiplex PCR; TCRdb has only the in-frame clones, and not every one. With about 23,000 clones in the sample, the ten largest clones hold 4.1%. Related graft donors supplied nonmyeloablative bone marrow transplants, and mixed chimerism was transient. The chain carries TRBV7-2 and TRBJ2-5, with 9 bases lining up with TRBD2. This receptor was taken from a human patient who received a combined kidney and bone marrow transplant. Some T cells may possibly be graft donor cells. Specimen: CD4+ T cells from blood (PBMCs), collected 6 months after the transplant. The covered CDR3 bases are TGTGCCAGCAGCCCGGGACTAGCTGGAGAGACC. It codes for CASSPGLAGET. The whole CDR3 is CASSPGLAGETQYF.